Listed below are T cell receptor beta chains from one sample, sequenced in a study of blood T cell repertoires in COVID-19. The protocol was immunoSEQ multiplex PCR, while the TCRdb copy is restricted to in-frame clones and leaves out a portion. This table has 350,000 or so clones, approximately 89% appearing once. Sequencing input: peripheral blood. Receptors originate from a woman in her fifties or sixties with COVID-19, enrolled during active disease. Each CDR3 is given with its conserved first and last residue. A D gene is named only where the DNA matches it firmly. The size of a clone is reported for some rows only, either as once, few or many, or as a class for expanded clones.

J: TRBJ1-1
D: NA
size: once
V: TRBV28
CDR3: CASSPHMNTEAFF
DNA: TGTGCCAGCAGTCCCCACATGAACACTGAAGCTTTCTTT

J: TRBJ1-1
D: NA
size: once
V: TRBV5-1
CDR3: CASSLVTVSNTEAFF
DNA: TGCGCCAGCAGCTTGGTGACAGTCTCGAACACTGAAGCTTTCTTT

J: TRBJ1-2
D: TRBD1
size: NA
V: TRBV2
CDR3: CASGTGTDGGGYTF
DNA: TGTGCCAGCGGGACAGGCACAGATGGTGGTGGCTACACCTTC

J: TRBJ1-1
D: NA
size: NA
V: TRBV18
CDR3: CASSAGLNTEAFF
DNA: TGTGCCAGCTCGGCAGGGTTGAACACTGAAGCTTTCTTT

J: TRBJ2-7
D: NA
size: NA
V: TRBV6-1
CDR3: CASSERRSEQYF
DNA: TGTGCCAGCAGTGAACGGAGGTCCGAGCAGTACTTC

J: TRBJ2-2
D: TRBD1
size: NA
V: TRBV19
CDR3: CASRVTGHGGELFF
DNA: TGTGCCAGTAGAGTGACAGGGCATGGCGGGGAGCTGTTTTTT

J: TRBJ1-6
D: NA
size: NA
V: TRBV7-3
CDR3: CASSPQGADRALHF
DNA: TGTGCCAGCAGCCCACAGGGTGCTGATCGGGCCCTCCACTTT

J: TRBJ2-2
D: TRBD2
size: once
V: TRBV15
CDR3: CATSSGTSGNTGELFF
DNA: TGTGCCACCAGCAGCGGGACTAGCGGAAACACCGGGGAGCTGTTTTTT

J: TRBJ2-7
D: TRBD2
size: NA
V: TRBV5-6
CDR3: CASSPIGSGGLSYEQYF
DNA: TGTGCCAGCAGCCCTATCGGGAGCGGGGGTCTCTCCTACGAGCAGTACTTC

J: TRBJ1-1
D: TRBD1
size: NA
V: TRBV29-1
CDR3: CSVKQGAWAEAFF
DNA: TGCAGCGTAAAACAGGGGGCGTGGGCTGAAGCTTTCTTT

J: TRBJ1-2
D: TRBD1
size: NA
V: TRBV5-6
CDR3: CASSLLGGFENYGYTF
DNA: TGTGCCAGCAGCTTGCTAGGGGGCTTTGAAAACTATGGCTACACCTTC

J: TRBJ2-7
D: TRBD2
size: NA
V: TRBV11-2
CDR3: CASSHRAGVDEQYF
DNA: TGTGCCAGCAGCCATCGGGCGGGGGTGGACGAGCAGTACTTC

J: TRBJ2-7
D: NA
size: NA
V: TRBV10-3
CDR3: CAISDRVWVYEQYF
DNA: TGTGCCATCAGTGACAGGGTATGGGTCTACGAGCAGTACTTC